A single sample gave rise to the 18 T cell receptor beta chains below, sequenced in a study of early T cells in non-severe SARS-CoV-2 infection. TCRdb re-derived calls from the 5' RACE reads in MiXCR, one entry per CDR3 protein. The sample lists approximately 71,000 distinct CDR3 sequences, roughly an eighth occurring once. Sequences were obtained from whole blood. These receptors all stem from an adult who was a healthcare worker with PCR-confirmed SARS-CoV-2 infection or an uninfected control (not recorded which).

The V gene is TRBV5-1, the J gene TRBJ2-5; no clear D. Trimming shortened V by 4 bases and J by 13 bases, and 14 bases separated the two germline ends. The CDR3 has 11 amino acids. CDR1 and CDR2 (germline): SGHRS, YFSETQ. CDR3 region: CASSLADFLYF. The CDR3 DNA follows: TGCGCCAGCAGCCTGGCTGACTTCCTGTACTTC.

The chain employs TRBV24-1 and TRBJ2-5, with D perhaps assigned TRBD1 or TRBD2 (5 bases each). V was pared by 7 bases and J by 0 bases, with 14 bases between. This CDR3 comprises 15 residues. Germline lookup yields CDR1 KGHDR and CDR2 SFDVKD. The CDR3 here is CATRRGGADQETQYF. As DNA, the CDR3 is TGTGCCACCAGGAGGGGCGGAGCGGACCAAGAGACCCAGTACTTC.

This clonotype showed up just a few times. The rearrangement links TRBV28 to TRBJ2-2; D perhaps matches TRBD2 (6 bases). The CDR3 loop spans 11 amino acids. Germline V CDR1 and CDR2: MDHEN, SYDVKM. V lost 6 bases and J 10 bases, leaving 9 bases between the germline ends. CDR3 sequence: CASRREAELFF. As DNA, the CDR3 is TGTGCCAGCAGGAGGGAGGCGGAGCTGTTTTTT.

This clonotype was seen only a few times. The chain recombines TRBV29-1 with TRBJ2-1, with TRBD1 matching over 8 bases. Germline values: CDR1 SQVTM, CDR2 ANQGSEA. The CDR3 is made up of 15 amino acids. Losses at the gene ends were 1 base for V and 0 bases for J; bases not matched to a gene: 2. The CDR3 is CSVEGDRSSYNEQFF. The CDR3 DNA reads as TGCAGCGTTGAAGGGGACAGGAGCTCCTACAATGAGCAGTTCTTC.

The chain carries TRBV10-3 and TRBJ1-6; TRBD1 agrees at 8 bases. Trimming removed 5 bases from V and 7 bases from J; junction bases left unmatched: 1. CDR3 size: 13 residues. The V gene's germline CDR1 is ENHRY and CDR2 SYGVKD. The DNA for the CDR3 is TGTGCCATCAGTACAGGGGGAAATTCACCCCTCCACTTT. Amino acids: CAISTGGNSPLHF.

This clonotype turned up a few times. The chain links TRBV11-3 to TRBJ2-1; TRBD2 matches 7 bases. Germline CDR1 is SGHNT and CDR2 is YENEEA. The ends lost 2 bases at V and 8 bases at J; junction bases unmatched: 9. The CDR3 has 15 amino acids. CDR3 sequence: CASSLRTSDLYEQFF. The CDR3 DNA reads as TGTGCCAGCAGCTTAAGGACTAGTGACCTGTATGAGCAGTTCTTC.

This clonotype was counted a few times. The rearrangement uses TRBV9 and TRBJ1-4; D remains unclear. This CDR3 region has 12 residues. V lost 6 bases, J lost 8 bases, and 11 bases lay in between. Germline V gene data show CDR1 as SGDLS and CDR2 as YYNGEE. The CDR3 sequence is CASKGMGEKLFF. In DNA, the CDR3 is TGTGCCAGCAAGGGTATGGGGGAAAAACTGTTTTTT.

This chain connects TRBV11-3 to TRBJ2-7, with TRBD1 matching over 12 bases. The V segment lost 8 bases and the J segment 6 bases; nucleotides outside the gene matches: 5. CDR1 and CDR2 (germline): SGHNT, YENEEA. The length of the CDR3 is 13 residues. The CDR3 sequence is CASFGTGGAEQYF. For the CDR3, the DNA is TGTGCCAGCTTCGGGACAGGGGGCGCCGAGCAGTACTTC.

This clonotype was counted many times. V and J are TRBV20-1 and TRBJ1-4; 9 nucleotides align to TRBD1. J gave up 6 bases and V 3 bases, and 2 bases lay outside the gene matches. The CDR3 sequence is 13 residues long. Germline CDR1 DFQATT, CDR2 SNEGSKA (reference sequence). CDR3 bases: TGCAGTGCTAGGACAGGGGGGGATGAAAAACTGTTTTTT. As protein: CSARTGGDEKLFF.

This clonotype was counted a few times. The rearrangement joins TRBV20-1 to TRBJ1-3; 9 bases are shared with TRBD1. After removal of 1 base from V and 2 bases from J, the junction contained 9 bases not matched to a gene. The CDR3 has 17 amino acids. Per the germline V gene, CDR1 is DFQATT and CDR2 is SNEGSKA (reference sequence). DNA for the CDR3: TGCAGTGCTAGAGTCCCCATCCGGGACAGGGCTGGAAACACCATATATTTT. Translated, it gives CSARVPIRDRAGNTIYF.

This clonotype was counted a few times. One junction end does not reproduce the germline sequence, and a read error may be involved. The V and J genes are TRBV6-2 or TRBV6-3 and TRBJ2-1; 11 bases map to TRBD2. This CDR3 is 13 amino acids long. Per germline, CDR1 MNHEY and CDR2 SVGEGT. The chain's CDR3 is CASSYSSGGALLF. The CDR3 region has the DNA TGTGCCAGCAGTTACTCTAGCGGGGGGGCCTTGCTCTTC.

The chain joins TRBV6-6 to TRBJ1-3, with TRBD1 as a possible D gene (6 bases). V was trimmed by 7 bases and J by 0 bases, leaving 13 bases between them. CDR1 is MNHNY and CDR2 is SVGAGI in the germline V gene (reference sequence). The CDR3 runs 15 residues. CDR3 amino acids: CASTADSSSGNTIYF. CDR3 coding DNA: TGTGCCAGCACTGCGGACAGCAGCTCTGGAAACACCATATATTTT.

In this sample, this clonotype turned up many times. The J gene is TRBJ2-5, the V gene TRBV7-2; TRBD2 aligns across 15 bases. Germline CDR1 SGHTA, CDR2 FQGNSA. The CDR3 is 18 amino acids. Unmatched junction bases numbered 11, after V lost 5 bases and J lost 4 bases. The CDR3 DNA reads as TGTGCCAGCAGCCCCTCCCGGACTAGCGGGAGGGCCCGAGAGACCCAGTACTTC. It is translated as CASSPSRTSGRARETQYF.

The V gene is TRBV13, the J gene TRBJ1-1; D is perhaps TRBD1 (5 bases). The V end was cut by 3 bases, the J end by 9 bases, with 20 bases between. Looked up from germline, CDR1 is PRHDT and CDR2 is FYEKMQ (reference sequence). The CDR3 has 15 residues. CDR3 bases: TGTGCCAGCAGCTTCCAAGGGGCGTTGGGGAGTCAAGCTTTCTTT. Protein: CASSFQGALGSQAFF. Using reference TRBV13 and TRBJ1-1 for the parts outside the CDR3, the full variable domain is AAGVIQSPRHLIKEKRETATLKCYPIPRHDTVYWYQQGPGQDPQFLISFYEKMQSDKGSIPDRFSAQQFSDYHSELNMSSLELGDSALYFCASSFQGALGSQAFFGQGTRLTVV.

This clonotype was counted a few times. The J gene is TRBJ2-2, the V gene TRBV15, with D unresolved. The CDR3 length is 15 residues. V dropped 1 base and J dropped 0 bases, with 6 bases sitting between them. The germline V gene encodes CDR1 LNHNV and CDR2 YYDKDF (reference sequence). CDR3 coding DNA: TGTGCCACCAGCAGAGGTGGCTCGAACACCGGGGAGCTGTTTTTT. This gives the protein CATSRGGSNTGELFF.

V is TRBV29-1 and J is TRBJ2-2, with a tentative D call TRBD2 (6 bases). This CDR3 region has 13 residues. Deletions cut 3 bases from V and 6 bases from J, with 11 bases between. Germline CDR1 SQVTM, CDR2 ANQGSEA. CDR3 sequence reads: CSVDGLAPGELFF. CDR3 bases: TGCAGCGTTGATGGGCTAGCGCCCGGGGAGCTGTTTTTT.

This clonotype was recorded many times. For the CDR3, the DNA is TGTGCCGGGACCCGAAACTACGCGAACACCGGGGAGCTGTTTTTT. It yields the protein CAGTRNYANTGELFF. The chain has TRBV30 and TRBJ2-2; the D gene could be TRBD1 or TRBD2 (5 bases each). The CDR3 extends over 15 amino acids. V was shortened by 8 bases and J by 0 bases, with 16 bases between the two germline ends. The V gene's germline CDR1 is GTSNPN and CDR2 SVGIG (reference sequence).

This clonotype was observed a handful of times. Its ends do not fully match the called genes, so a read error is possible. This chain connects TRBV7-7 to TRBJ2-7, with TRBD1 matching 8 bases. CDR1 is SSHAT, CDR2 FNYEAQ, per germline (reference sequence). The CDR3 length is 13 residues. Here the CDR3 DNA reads TGTGCTAGCAGCAAGGGACAGGCCTACGAGCAGTACTTC. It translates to CASSKGQAYEQYF.